Below, 28 T cell receptor beta chains from the same sample are listed, as sequenced in a study of control samples from healthy donors and cancer patients. Generated by immunoSEQ multiplex PCR, the TCRdb table keeps only in-frame clones and is missing some. The sample includes 200,000 to 250,000 clones, about 94% of them seen just once. What was sequenced was blood. Every receptor here comes from a man aged 50 or older in good health.

This rearrangement joins TRBV19 to TRBJ2-3; no reliable D call. The CDR3 sequence is 15 residues long. The germline V gene has CDR1 LNHDA and CDR2 SQIVND (reference sequence). The V gene lost 1 base and the J gene lost 2 bases, with 10 bases spanning the gap. CDR3 amino acids: CASSIAPSFTDTQYF. The CDR3 DNA reads as TGTGCCAGTAGTATAGCGCCGTCATTCACAGATACGCAGTATTTT.

This clone was recorded only once. The genes are TRBV25-1 and TRBJ1-1; no clear D gene. This CDR3 is built from 12 residues. V was clipped by 2 bases and J by 4 bases, with 5 bases between them. Germline CDR1 is MGHDK and CDR2 is SYGVNS. The CDR3 nucleotides are TGTGCCAGCAGTGAAGGTCGCACTGAAGCTTTCTTT. Protein sequence: CASSEGRTEAFF.

The genes are TRBV5-4 and TRBJ2-4; D not resolved. The CDR3 sequence is 14 residues long. Between the trimmed V and J ends, which lost 1 base and 0 bases, there was a span of 5 bases. Germline V gene data show CDR1 as SGHNT and CDR2 as YYREEE (reference sequence). CDR3 bases: TGTGCCAGCAGCTTGTTTGGAGCCAAAAACATTCAGTACTTC. Its translation: CASSLFGAKNIQYF.

The chain links TRBV7-2 to TRBJ1-3; D ambiguous. V was cut by 4 bases and J by 1 base, with 8 bases left in between. The CDR3 is 14 residues long. Germline V gene sequence: CDR1 SGHTA, CDR2 FQGNSA. CDR3 bases: TGTGCCAGCAGCTGGGGTTTGTCTGGAAACACCATATATTTT. It yields the protein CASSWGLSGNTIYF.

The V gene is TRBV28, the J gene TRBJ2-7; no clear D gene. The V gene lost 2 bases and the J gene lost 7 bases, with 15 bases spanning the gap. Per the germline V gene, CDR1 is MDHEN and CDR2 is SYDVKM. The CDR3 contains 14 residues. CDR3 coding DNA: TGTGCCAGCAGTTTAAGTAGCCACCCTAAAGAGCAGTACTTC. Its translation is CASSLSSHPKEQYF.

This clone occurred once. The rearrangement joins TRBV5-1 to TRBJ1-4, with 9 positions matching TRBD1. From germline, CDR1 is SGHRS and CDR2 YFSETQ. This CDR3 comprises 16 residues. The V gene end was trimmed by 4 bases and the J gene end by 4 bases; junction bases not matched to a gene: 8. The chain's CDR3 is CASSRAPGQGNEKLFF. In nucleotides, the CDR3 is TGCGCCAGCAGCCGTGCCCCGGGACAGGGTAATGAAAAACTGTTTTTT.

This rearrangement joins TRBV24-1 to TRBJ2-7; D is ambiguous. V was shortened by 6 bases and J by 5 bases, with 16 bases between the two germline ends. This CDR3 has 14 amino acids. Germline CDR1 is KGHDR and CDR2 is SFDVKD. This CDR3 reads CATSRAGTGNEQYF. CDR3 nucleotide sequence: TGTGCCACCAGTAGGGCCGGAACTGGGAACGAGCAGTACTTC.

The chain is built from TRBV27 and TRBJ1-1, with a possible D match to TRBD1 (5 bases). V dropped 3 bases and J dropped 2 bases, with 16 bases sitting between them. The CDR3 is 16 residues long. Germline lookup yields CDR1 MNHEY and CDR2 SMNVEV (reference sequence). The CDR3 sequence is CASSFLGTGPNTEAFF. The CDR3 region has the DNA TGTGCCAGCAGTTTTTTGGGGACGGGACCAAACACTGAAGCTTTCTTT.

The chain couples TRBV2 to TRBJ1-1, with D perhaps matching TRBD1 (6 bases). There are 14 residues in the CDR3. V gave up 5 bases and J gave up 4 bases, with 14 bases separating them. Germline V CDR1 and CDR2: SNHLY, FYNNEI. CDR3 sequence (DNA): TGTGCCAGCAGTCCCCGAAGGGGGGGCACTGAAGCTTTCTTT. This translates into CASSPRRGGTEAFF.

The chain links TRBV11-2 to TRBJ2-5, with 9 bases identical to TRBD1. The CDR3 is made up of 14 amino acids. From germline, CDR1 is SGHAT and CDR2 FQNNGV. Trimming took 3 bases from V and 3 from J; bases not matched to a gene: 2. The CDR3 reads CASSFGDREETQYF. The CDR3 nucleotides are TGTGCCAGCAGCTTTGGGGACAGGGAAGAGACCCAGTACTTC.

The chain links TRBV10-3 to TRBJ1-2; D is unclear. The CDR3 covers 13 residues. From germline, CDR1 is ENHRY and CDR2 SYGVKD. V was shortened by 10 bases and J by 7 bases, with 19 bases between the two germline ends. The CDR3 bases are TGTGCCACTAACCTCGACCGGGGAGGTGGCTACACCTTC. Residues: CATNLDRGGGYTF.

The chain links TRBV6-1 to TRBJ2-2; TRBD2 might be the D (5 bases). The germline CDR1 and CDR2 sequences are MNHNS and SASEGT. CDR3 length: 16 amino acids. Trimming shortened V by 2 bases and J by 2 bases, and 12 bases separated the two germline ends. The CDR3 protein is CASSEWRLTNTGELFF. CDR3 coding DNA: TGTGCCAGCAGTGAATGGAGGCTCACTAACACCGGGGAGCTGTTTTTT.

The chain links TRBV11-3 to TRBJ2-7; 7 positions agree with TRBD1. The CDR3 consists of 12 residues. Looked up from germline, CDR1 is SGHNT and CDR2 is YENEEA. V trimming: 4 bases; J trimming: 4 bases; junction bases outside the gene matches: 1. CDR3 DNA sequence: TGTGCCAGCAGCTCACAGGGGTACGAGCAGTACTTC. Translated, it gives CASSSQGYEQYF. The whole variable domain, remainder taken from reference TRBV11-3 and TRBJ2-7, is EAGVVQSPRYKIIEKKQPVAFWCNPISGHNTLYWYLQNLGQGPELLIRYENEEAVDDSQLPKDRFSAERLKGVDSTLKIQPAELGDSAVYLCASSSQGYEQYFGPGTRLTVT.

The chain is built from TRBV20-1 and TRBJ2-1, with no clear D. The V gene lost 5 bases and the J gene lost 5 bases, with 7 bases spanning the gap. Germline CDR1 DFQATT, CDR2 SNEGSKA (reference sequence). The CDR3 is 11 amino acids. Here the CDR3 reads CSAPLHNEQFF. The CDR3 nucleotides are TGCAGTGCTCCTCTCCACAATGAGCAGTTCTTC.

A note on this clone: This CDR3 is also generated by other DNA sequences in the sample. This chain connects TRBV11-2 to TRBJ2-7; 7 bases are a match to TRBD1. Unmatched junction bases numbered 2, after V lost 5 bases and J lost 4 bases. This CDR3 has 12 amino acids. Germline CDR1 reads SGHAT; CDR2 reads FQNNGV. The CDR3, as DNA: TGTGCCAGCAGCCTGGACAGGTACGAGCAGTACTTC. As protein: CASSLDRYEQYF.

This chain joins TRBV15 and TRBJ2-3; D is unresolved. This CDR3 region has 15 residues. Germline CDR1 and CDR2: LNHNV and YYDKDF (reference sequence). Trimming took 5 bases from V and 1 from J, leaving 13 bases between them. CDR3 loop: CATSSRAGGTDTQYF. Written as DNA, the CDR3 is TGTGCCACCAGCTCCCGGGCCGGAGGCACAGATACGCAGTATTTT.

V and J are TRBV5-4 and TRBJ1-2, with D unclear. The V end lost 2 bases, the J end lost 1 base, and 12 bases lay between the germline ends. The CDR3 consists of 15 residues. Germline lookup yields CDR1 SGHNT and CDR2 YYREEE (reference sequence). This chain's CDR3 is CASSLRVLVNYGYTF. CDR3 DNA sequence: TGTGCCAGCAGCTTACGAGTTTTGGTTAACTATGGCTACACCTTC.

This rearrangement joins TRBV9 to TRBJ2-3, with 8 bases fitting TRBD2. The V gene's germline CDR1 is SGDLS and CDR2 YYNGEE. Trimming cost V 4 bases and J 6 bases; bases outside gene matches: 16. This CDR3 region has 17 residues. The chain's CDR3 is CASSPRLAGPAIDTQYF. The CDR3 bases are TGTGCCAGCAGCCCCCGTTTAGCGGGACCGGCCATTGATACGCAGTATTTT.

As DNA, the CDR3 is TGTGCCAGCAGCTTTAGTGGGGCCAACGTCCTGACTTTC. Translated: CASSFSGANVLTF. The V gene is TRBV11-2, the J gene TRBJ2-6; D not resolved. Per the germline V gene, CDR1 is SGHAT and CDR2 is FQNNGV. V lost 3 bases to trimming and J lost 3 bases, with 3 bases between them. This CDR3 has 13 residues.

The chain couples TRBV10-1 to TRBJ1-6, with D possibly being TRBD1 (5 bases). CDR1 and CDR2 from the germline V gene are WNHNN and SYGVQD (reference sequence). The CDR3 length is 14 residues. V lost 5 bases and J lost 6, with 11 bases in between. This chain's CDR3 is CASSQTAGNSPLHF. CDR3 coding DNA: TGCGCCAGCAGTCAGACAGCGGGTAATTCACCCCTCCACTTT.

DNA for the CDR3: TGCGCCAGCAGCTTGGAAAGGCTCGGAAACACCATATATTTT. It codes for CASSLERLGNTIYF. V is TRBV5-1 and J is TRBJ1-3, with D unclear. The CDR3 length is 14 residues. V was pared by 0 bases and J by 4 bases, with 8 bases between. Germline loops: CDR1 SGHRS, CDR2 YFSETQ.

This chain connects TRBV3-1 (or the pseudogene TRBV3-2) to TRBJ2-3; TRBD2 matches at 9 bases. CDR1 LGHDT and CDR2 YNNKEL come from the germline V gene (reference sequence). The CDR3 runs 16 residues. The J segment lost 7 bases and the V segment lost 1 base, leaving 9 bases of the junction unmatched. CDR3 bases: TGTGCCAGCAGCCAAGGGGGCGGGGGGGCCGGATATACGCAGTATTTT. As protein: CASSQGGGGAGYTQYF.

The chain uses TRBV5-5 and TRBJ1-6; D gene unclear. V was cut by 7 bases and J by 10 bases, with 15 bases left in between. The CDR3 is 13 residues long. CDR1 and CDR2 from the germline V gene are SGHKS and YYEKEE (reference sequence). DNA of the CDR3: TGTGCCAGCGGCGGACCGGATCCGTCACCCCTCCACTTT. Translating gives CASGGPDPSPLHF.

The chain has TRBV5-1 and TRBJ2-6; no clear D. The CDR3 covers 18 residues. V lost 7 bases, J lost 0 bases, and 20 bases lay in between. Germline V CDR1 and CDR2: SGHRS, YFSETQ. The CDR3 DNA sequence: TGCGCCAGCTCCCCTGGCCAAGGGTCGGCCTCTGGGGCCAACGTCCTGACTTTC. It specifies CASSPGQGSASGANVLTF.

The J gene is TRBJ2-5, the V gene TRBV29-1; 9 bases fit TRBD2. Per the germline V gene, CDR1 is SQVTM and CDR2 is ANQGSEA. The CDR3 covers 15 residues. Trimming took 3 bases from V and 6 from J; bases not matched to a gene: 11. The chain's CDR3 is CSVDWGTSSRQTQYF. The CDR3 coding sequence is TGCAGCGTTGATTGGGGGACTAGCAGCAGGCAGACCCAGTACTTC.

The chain employs TRBV4-3 and TRBJ2-3, with D uncertain. V was shortened by 4 bases and J by 0 bases, with 14 bases between the two germline ends. In germline, CDR1 is LGHNA, CDR2 YSLEER. The CDR3 runs to 16 residues. Written as DNA, the CDR3 is TGCGCCAGCAGCCCTAAATCGGGCCTTAGCACAGATACGCAGTATTTT. It is translated as CASSPKSGLSTDTQYF.

A single count supports this clone. The rearrangement uses TRBV28 and TRBJ1-1; D ambiguous. Trimming left V 6 bases short and J 0 bases short, with 14 bases between. CDR3 size: 15 residues. Per the germline V gene, CDR1 is MDHEN and CDR2 is SYDVKM. In nucleotides, the CDR3 is TGTGCCAGCAGCCTACCCGGACGTCTGAACACTGAAGCTTTCTTT. This gives the protein CASSLPGRLNTEAFF.

Here the CDR3 reads CASSLWRGHSYEQYF. In DNA form, the CDR3 reads TGTGCCAGCAGTTTATGGAGGGGGCACTCCTACGAGCAGTACTTC. The V gene is TRBV27, the J gene TRBJ2-7; perhaps TRBD1 as D (7 bases). Per the germline V gene, CDR1 is MNHEY and CDR2 is SMNVEV (reference sequence). The CDR3 contains 15 residues. Trimming took 1 base from V and 0 from J, leaving 10 bases between them.